This entry features one T cell receptor (beta chain) sequence. This entry comes from a study of blood T cell repertoires in COVID-19. Study details: Italy, Spain and the United States were the sources of the convalescent and acute COVID-19 samples. PBMCs, B-cell-depleted T cells, or T cells provided the cDNA or gDNA that made up the material.

This CDR3 has 16 residues. Looked up from germline, CDR1 is SGDLS and CDR2 is YYNGEE. V gave up 0 bases and J gave up 0 bases; unmatched junction bases: 4. Under the authors' procedure: From reference gene primer amplification, estimates of nucleated cell counts were derived. This table comes from immunoSEQ multiplex PCR, and its TCRdb copy is limited to in-frame clones, with some not included. V, J and clone size are those of that table, while D and trimming were read from the DNA. The sample contains fewer than 50,000 clones, more than 70% of which appear only once. This TCR came from a woman older than 75 with active or convalescent COVID-19. The chain joins TRBV9 to TRBJ1-1, with 8 positions matching TRBD1. The material sequenced was peripheral blood. The CDR3 sequence: CASSVGTGNMNTEAFF. In nucleotides, the CDR3 is TGTGCCAGCAGCGTAGGGACAGGGAACATGAACACTGAAGCTTTCTTT.